This TCR beta chain is drawn from a study of a mutant IDH1 vaccine in newly diagnosed glioma. Overall study: The start of vaccination came 4-6 weeks after radiotherapy alone, or with temozolomide cycles. Males made up around 62% and females about 38% of treated patients, whose mean age was approximately 44 years. Pretreatment consisted of radiotherapy, temozolomide, or both, with most receiving both.

Assay: immunoSEQ multiplex PCR; the TCRdb copy retains only in-frame clones and omits some. Among approximately 56,000 clones listed, 70% to 85% were seen once. Per germline, CDR1 MNHNS and CDR2 SASEGT. With 0 bases removed from V and 3 bases from J, the gap between germline ends came to 12 bases. The CDR3 sequence is 16 residues long. Sample time point: week 47, end of study. Each dose delivered 300 ug of mutant IDH1 20-mer peptide subcutaneously with imiquimod. Turning to this clone: Antigen unknown.

The receptor comes from a man in his fifties with glioma. This sample comprised PBMCs, obtained from a glioma patient whose treatment included an IDH1 peptide vaccine. This rearrangement joins TRBV6-1 to TRBJ1-5; no clear D. CDR3 in amino acids: CASSEAFIKDNQPQHF. The CDR3 DNA is TGTGCCAGCAGTGAAGCGTTTATTAAGGACAATCAGCCCCAGCATTTT.